These T cell receptor beta chains were read from a single sample in a study of blood T cell repertoires in COVID-19. Produced via immunoSEQ multiplex PCR; TCRdb's table is partial and in-frame only. This sample has roughly 150,000 clones, with about 83% found just once. The specimen was peripheral blood. The receptors shown here come from a woman of 80 years or more with COVID-19, enrolled during active disease. CDR3s include the opening cysteine and the closing phenylalanine or tryptophan. A D gene is named only where the DNA matches it firmly. Rows may omit the clone size; those that give it use once, few, many or a size class.

D	V	J	size	CDR3	DNA
TRBD2	TRBV7-2	TRBJ2-7	-	CASSLEAGGLSYEQYF	TGTGCCAGCAGCTTAGAAGCGGGAGGGCTCTCCTACGAGCAGTACTTC
-	TRBV20-1	TRBJ1-1	-	CSARANTEAFF	TGCAGTGCTAGAGCTAACACTGAAGCTTTCTTT
-	TRBV14	TRBJ2-1	few	CASSQPLPYNEQFF	TGTGCCAGCAGCCAACCCCTCCCCTACAATGAGCAGTTCTTC
-	TRBV27	TRBJ1-1	-	CASSFSWGPSTEAFF	TGTGCCAGCAGTTTCAGCTGGGGGCCGAGCACTGAAGCTTTCTTT
-	TRBV9	TRBJ1-1	-	CASSVYPQVVTEAFF	TGTGCCAGCAGCGTCTACCCCCAAGTAGTCACTGAAGCTTTCTTT
-	TRBV7-6	TRBJ2-1	-	CASSLYWGLFF	TGTGCCAGCAGCCTGTACTGGGGCTTGTTCTTC
-	TRBV4-1	TRBJ1-1	-	CASRQTGNTEAFF	TGCGCCAGCAGGCAGACAGGGAACACTGAAGCTTTCTTT
TRBD1	TRBV29-1	TRBJ2-1	-	CSVDRAGSYNEQFF	TGCAGCGTGGACAGGGCTGGCTCCTACAATGAGCAGTTCTTC
TRBD1	TRBV6-1	TRBJ2-7	-	CASSEARGVPGQGAKEQYF	TGTGCCAGCAGTGAAGCGCGGGGGGTGCCGGGACAGGGGGCGAAAGAGCAGTACTTC
-	TRBV7-8	TRBJ1-3	-	CASSSQFPGFTGNTIYF	TGTGCCAGCAGCTCGCAATTCCCAGGGTTCACTGGAAACACCATATATTTT
TRBD1	TRBV9	TRBJ2-5	-	CASSVGTGGRGGETQYF	TGTGCCAGCAGCGTAGGGACAGGGGGCAGGGGTGGAGAGACCCAGTACTTC
TRBD1	TRBV7-9	TRBJ2-7	once	CASSFIGTGAYEQYF	TGTGCCAGCAGCTTTATCGGGACAGGGGCCTACGAGCAGTACTTC
-	TRBV18	TRBJ2-7	-	CASSPGYGGYEQYF	TGTGCCAGCTCACCTGGCTACGGGGGCTACGAGCAGTACTTC
-	TRBV30	TRBJ1-1	-	CAWSRRGGAGTEAFF	TGTGCCTGGAGTAGACGAGGGGGGGCGGGCACTGAAGCTTTCTTT
-	TRBV7-9	TRBJ2-7	-	CASSLPPGASYEQYF	TGTGCCAGCAGCCTCCCGCCAGGCGCCTCCTACGAGCAGTACTTC
-	TRBV18	TRBJ2-1	-	CASSPSLALTSSYNEQFF	TGTGCCAGCTCACCTTCACTAGCCCTAACGAGCTCCTACAATGAGCAGTTCTTC
-	TRBV14	TRBJ2-1	-	CASSQWGDYNEQFF	TGTGCCAGCAGCCAATGGGGGGACTACAATGAGCAGTTCTTC
TRBD2	TRBV2	TRBJ2-7	-	CASSASSGQAREQYF	TGTGCCAGCAGTGCTTCTAGCGGACAAGCGAGGGAGCAGTACTTC
-	TRBV3-1/TRBV3-2	TRBJ2-7	-	CASSHLDWARGQYF	TGTGCCAGCAGCCACCTGGACTGGGCTCGGGGGCAGTACTTC
TRBD2	TRBV4-1	TRBJ2-7	-	CASSPGDGGRKQYF	TGCGCCAGCAGCCCCGGTGATGGCGGGAGGAAGCAGTACTTC
TRBD1	TRBV19	TRBJ1-2	-	CASSIGQGVGGYTF	TGTGCCAGTAGTATCGGACAGGGGGTAGGTGGCTACACCTTC
TRBD2	TRBV7-9	TRBJ2-7	-	CASSPRLAGPEDEQYF	TGTGCCAGCAGCCCAAGACTAGCGGGTCCGGAGGACGAGCAGTACTTC
TRBD1	TRBV19	TRBJ2-5	-	CASSIAAGGAETQYF	TGTGCCAGTAGTATAGCGGCAGGGGGCGCGGAGACCCAGTACTTC
-	TRBV7-3	TRBJ2-3	-	CASSLGGTDTQYF	TGTGCCAGCAGCTTGGGCGGCACAGATACGCAGTATTTT
TRBD1	TRBV2	TRBJ1-5	few	CASRSTGGGNQPQHF	TGTGCCAGCAGATCAACAGGGGGCGGGAATCAGCCCCAGCATTTT
TRBD2	TRBV29-1	TRBJ2-2	-	CSVRVGLAGGTGELFF	TGCAGCGTCCGAGTGGGACTAGCGGGGGGGACCGGGGAGCTGTTTTTT
-	TRBV9	TRBJ1-1	-	CASSAMGALNTEAFF	TGTGCCAGCAGCGCAATGGGGGCGTTGAACACTGAAGCTTTCTTT
-	TRBV5-5	TRBJ1-6	-	CASSLLLQTNSPLHF	TGTGCCAGCAGCTTGCTATTACAGACTAATTCACCCCTCCACTTT
TRBD1	TRBV27	TRBJ1-2	-	CASSWGQGTYGYTF	TGTGCCAGCAGTTGGGGACAGGGTACCTATGGCTACACCTTC
TRBD2	TRBV11-2	TRBJ2-7	-	CASSLEGRQGGEQYF	TGTGCCAGCAGCTTAGAGGGGCGGCAGGGAGGGGAGCAGTACTTC
TRBD1	TRBV6-1	TRBJ1-2	once	CASSEGGTARPSGYTF	TGTGCCAGCAGTGAAGGTGGGACAGCTCGACCAAGTGGCTACACCTTC
-	TRBV5-1	TRBJ2-6	-	CASSEDSGANVLTF	TGCGCCAGCAGCGAGGACTCTGGGGCCAACGTCCTGACTTTC